This T cell receptor beta chain emerged from a study of graft-versus-host responses after intestinal transplantation. Study in general: Among the recipients, all got anti-thymocyte globulin induction and then tacrolimus and steroids for two to four years. Study-wide results and limits: Early post-transplant HvG declines showed an association with peak circulating GvH clone levels. The marrow of recipients harbored GvH clones, and ileum or blood showed some of them first.

CDR3 length: 17 amino acids. Germline V lookup: CDR1 SGDLS, CDR2 YYNGEE. Trimming took off 3 bases at V and 1 base at J, with 17 bases between the two ends. Profiling relied on immunoSEQ multiplex PCR, and the TCRdb table lists in-frame clones only, not all of them. The sample comprises about 98,000 clones, around 83% of which are singletons, and 17% rests with the top ten. This clone was found once. Its target is unknown. V is TRBV9 and J is TRBJ2-1; D possibly corresponds to TRBD2 (5 bases). The sequence was collected from a human donor who received an intestinal transplant. Material: unstimulated CD8+ T cells sorted from spleen or lymph node cells, obtained before intestinal transplant. CDR3 loop: CASSEPRSGGSYNEQFF. CDR3 DNA sequence: TGTGCCAGCAGCGAGCCTAGGAGCGGAGGTTCCTACAATGAGCAGTTCTTC.